Listed here are 12 T cell receptor beta chains from one sample, sequenced in a study of a mutant IDH1 vaccine in newly diagnosed glioma. Assay used: immunoSEQ multiplex PCR; TCRdb lists only in-frame clones, some missing. The data show about 32,000 clones, over 65% seen once. Stated time point: week 35, safety follow-up. Topical imiquimod accompanied each vaccine dose, which consisted of 300 ug of mutant IDH1 20-mer peptide. These receptors' antigens are unknown. Source: PBMCs, taken from a glioma patient whose treatment included an IDH1 peptide vaccine. The receptors shown here come from a man in his thirties or forties with glioma.

V is TRBV9 and J is TRBJ1-1; 7 bases are shared with TRBD1. CDR3 length: 14 residues. CDR1 and CDR2 (germline): SGDLS, YYNGEE. The trim removed 3 bases at V and 1 base at J, leaving 3 bases unmatched. CDR3 region: CASSEWTGNTEAFF. CDR3 bases: TGTGCCAGCAGCGAATGGACAGGGAACACTGAAGCTTTCTTT. Full variable domain (remainder filled in from reference TRBV9 and TRBJ1-1): DSGVTQTPKHLITATGQRVTLRCSPRSGDLSVYWYQQSLDQGLQFLIQYYNGEERAKGNILERFSAQQFPDLHSELNLSSLELGDSALYFCASSEWTGNTEAFFGQGTRLTVV.

V usage is TRBV29-1 and J usage is TRBJ2-2; 10 positions agree with TRBD2. With V trimmed by 5 bases and J by 3 bases, 6 bases remained unmatched. In germline, CDR1 is SQVTM, CDR2 ANQGSEA. The CDR3 is 15 amino acids. CDR3 region: CSVYSGRQYTGELFF. Here the CDR3 DNA reads TGCAGCGTTTATAGCGGGAGGCAGTACACCGGGGAGCTGTTTTTT.

This clone was observed a handful of times. The chain employs TRBV12-5 and TRBJ1-5; D is perhaps TRBD1 (6 bases). In germline, CDR1 is LGHNT, CDR2 FRNRAP. V lost 8 bases and J 0 bases, leaving 20 bases between the germline ends. The CDR3 length is 17 residues. CDR3 bases: TGTGCTAGTTCTCCACCCGGGGGGGCTTATAGCAATCAGCCCCAGCATTTT. Translating gives CASSPPGGAYSNQPQHF.

The gene calls are TRBV27 and TRBJ1-1; perhaps TRBD1 as D (5 bases). CDR1 MNHEY and CDR2 SMNVEV come from the germline V gene (reference sequence). This CDR3 spans 13 amino acids. V was shortened by 5 bases and J by 4 bases, with 11 bases between the two germline ends. This CDR3 is CASSIIQGTEAFF. DNA of the CDR3: TGTGCCAGCAGTATTATCCAGGGCACTGAAGCTTTCTTT.

This clone was seen a handful of times. The V and J genes are TRBV19 and TRBJ1-5, with a possible D match to TRBD1 (6 bases). The CDR3 length is 16 residues. The germline CDR1 and CDR2 sequences are LNHDA and SQIVND (reference sequence). Between the trimmed V and J ends, which lost 5 bases and 3 bases, there was a span of 17 bases. This chain's CDR3 is CASSASGQLYNQPQHF. CDR3 sequence (DNA): TGTGCCAGTAGTGCCAGCGGACAGTTATACAATCAGCCCCAGCATTTT.

The chain employs TRBV28 and TRBJ1-2; D unclear. Germline V gene data show CDR1 as MDHEN and CDR2 as SYDVKM. The CDR3 runs 12 residues. V was shortened by 3 bases and J by 8 bases, with 10 bases between the two germline ends. As DNA, the CDR3 is TGTGCCAGCAGTTTCCACAGCGACGGCTACACCTTC. It codes for CASSFHSDGYTF.

In its sample, this clone was seen once. The chain combines TRBV5-4 with TRBJ2-1; 10 bases agree with TRBD2. V trimming: 0 bases; J trimming: 10 bases; junction bases outside the gene matches: 7. Germline CDR1 reads SGHNT; CDR2 reads YYREEE (reference sequence). The CDR3 extends over 15 amino acids. CDR3 coding DNA: TGTGCCAGCAGCTTGGCCGGGCTAGCGGGAGTCGAGCAGTTCTTC. As protein: CASSLAGLAGVEQFF.

The chain is built from TRBV19 and TRBJ1-1; 12 bases are shared with TRBD1. V lost 5 bases, J lost 0 bases, and 13 bases stayed unmatched. From germline, CDR1 is LNHDA and CDR2 SQIVND (reference sequence). The CDR3 runs to 19 residues. DNA for the CDR3: TGTGCCAGTAGTTCAGGGACAGGGGGCCGCCGAACCCTGAACACTGAAGCTTTCTTT. Residues: CASSSGTGGRRTLNTEAFF.

The chain joins TRBV10-3 to TRBJ1-2; 8 bases are a match to TRBD1. The germline V gene encodes CDR1 ENHRY and CDR2 SYGVKD. The V and J ends lost 0 bases and 4 bases, in that order; junction bases with no gene match: 4. The CDR3 runs to 15 residues. The CDR3 sequence: CAISESRDRFYGYTF. CDR3 DNA: TGTGCCATCAGTGAGTCCCGGGACAGGTTCTATGGCTACACCTTC.

J is TRBJ1-6 and V is TRBV5-6; D gene unclear. Germline assignment: CDR1 SGHDT and CDR2 YYEEEE. The V end lost 5 bases, the J end lost 6 bases, and 9 bases lay between the germline ends. The CDR3 spans 13 residues. The DNA of the CDR3 is TGTGCCAGCAGTCGGCCTCCTAATTCACCCCTCCACTTT. This encodes CASSRPPNSPLHF.

The chain carries TRBV2 and TRBJ1-5; 9 nucleotides line up with TRBD1. CDR1 SNHLY and CDR2 FYNNEI come from the germline V gene. The CDR3 spans 14 residues. J lost 6 bases, V lost 5 bases, and 5 bases had no gene match. For the CDR3, the DNA is TGTGCCAGCAGTTGGACAGGGGTCGGTCAGCCCCAGCATTTT. Translated: CASSWTGVGQPQHF.

The chain joins TRBV5-1 to TRBJ2-2, with TRBD1 as a possible D gene (5 bases). Germline CDR1 and CDR2: SGHRS and YFSETQ. CDR3 length equals 16 residues. V gave up 0 bases and J gave up 1 base, with 10 bases separating them. For the CDR3, the DNA is TGCGCCAGCAGCTTGGATCCGCAGGGGAACACCGGGGAGCTGTTTTTT. Protein sequence: CASSLDPQGNTGELFF.